The T cell receptor (beta chain) under discussion was sequenced for a study of T cell changes during pregnancy in multiple sclerosis. With V trimmed by 4 bases and J by 10 bases, 12 bases remained unmatched. This CDR3 is 15 amino acids long. Germline V CDR1 and CDR2: SEHNR, FQNEAQ (reference sequence). Method: immunoSEQ multiplex PCR; TCRdb's copy keeps in-frame clones and lacks some. Here the sample spans about 57,000 clones, around 93% being singletons. The chain joins TRBV7-9 to TRBJ1-5; 8 bases are a match to TRBD1. The sample here was peripheral blood, taken after pregnancy. This clonotype originated in a female donor in good health, enrolled as a control in a pregnancy study. The DNA of the CDR3 is TGTGCCAGCAGCTCACCGGGACAGGCTCCTCTTCCCCAGCATTTT. Residues: CASSSPGQAPLPQHF.